Each of the 15 T cell receptor beta chains below was sequenced from the same sample in a study of blood T cell repertoires in COVID-19. Using immunoSEQ multiplex PCR, the repertoire was profiled, and TCRdb retains in-frame clones only, with some absent. The top ten clones hold under 0.8% of a sample with about 150,000 clones, around 82% of them seen once. The sample was peripheral blood. The receptors were sampled from a man in his 60s with COVID-19, enrolled during active disease.

This clone was found a few times. The J gene is TRBJ1-5, the V gene TRBV7-9, with D maybe TRBD1 (5 bases). The CDR3 extends over 15 amino acids. CDR1 is SEHNR, CDR2 FQNEAQ, per germline (reference sequence). Trimming shortened V by 1 base and J by 4 bases, and 11 bases separated the two germline ends. The CDR3 here is CASSLGFGGNQPQHF. The CDR3, as DNA: TGTGCCAGCAGCTTAGGTTTCGGGGGAAATCAGCCCCAGCATTTT.

This clone occurred once. The chain combines TRBV28 with TRBJ2-7; TRBD2 matches 10 bases. Trimming took 4 bases from V and 3 from J; bases not matched to a gene: 9. From germline, CDR1 is MDHEN and CDR2 SYDVKM. The CDR3 is 16 residues long. The CDR3 sequence: CASSSPASGSNYEQYF. The CDR3 DNA follows: TGTGCCAGCAGTTCCCCCGCTAGCGGGAGCAACTACGAGCAGTACTTC.

This sequence joins TRBV28 and TRBJ1-3; D call uncertain. V was pared by 3 bases and J by 9 bases, with 15 bases between. Per germline, CDR1 MDHEN and CDR2 SYDVKM. The CDR3 extends over 14 amino acids. CDR3 DNA sequence: TGTGCCAGCAGTTTGACACAATTTCCCAGCACCATATATTTT. Translated, it gives CASSLTQFPSTIYF.

The chain joins TRBV29-1 to TRBJ2-7, with D possibly TRBD1 on 6 matching bases. From germline, CDR1 is SQVTM and CDR2 ANQGSEA. The CDR3 covers 12 residues. V lost 6 bases, J lost 4 bases, and 13 bases lay in between. CDR3 in amino acids: CSVRTDDYEQYF. The CDR3 bases are TGCAGCGTGCGGACAGACGATTACGAGCAGTACTTC.

The chain uses TRBV3-1 (or the pseudogene TRBV3-2) and TRBJ1-2; no firm D call. CDR3 length: 14 amino acids. V lost 5 bases and J 8 bases, leaving 18 bases between the germline ends. Germline V gene lookup returns CDR1 LGHDT and CDR2 YNNKEL (reference sequence). This chain's CDR3 is CASSKRGSLTGYTF. CDR3 in DNA: TGTGCCAGCAGCAAACGGGGTTCTCTTACGGGCTACACCTTC.

The rearrangement uses TRBV6-5 and TRBJ1-1; D perhaps matches TRBD1 (6 bases). Trimming cost V 6 bases and J 2 bases, with 13 bases left between them. The V gene's germline CDR1 is MNHEY and CDR2 SVGAGI. CDR3 length equals 14 residues. The CDR3 reads CASRPTTGNTEAFF. CDR3 in DNA: TGTGCCAGCAGACCAACGACAGGAAACACTGAAGCTTTCTTT.

The CDR3 nucleotides are TGTGCCAGCAGTTTATCCTTCACAGATACGCAGTATTTT. Translation: CASSLSFTDTQYF. This chain links TRBV12-3 or TRBV12-4 with TRBJ2-3; no clear D gene. Trimming took 2 bases from V and 2 from J, leaving 5 bases between them. This CDR3 has 13 amino acids.

The chain links TRBV6-6 to TRBJ2-6; tentative D call: TRBD2 (6 bases). V was trimmed by 6 bases and J by 0 bases, leaving 9 bases between them. Per the germline V gene, CDR1 is MNHNY and CDR2 is SVGAGI (reference sequence). The CDR3 totals 15 residues. The CDR3 DNA reads TGTGCCAGCAGCCCCGGGAGCTCTGGGGCCAACGTCCTGACTTTC. As protein: CASSPGSSGANVLTF.

This chain connects TRBV4-3 to TRBJ2-3, with 9 bases fitting TRBD2. Unmatched junction bases numbered 6, after V lost 1 base and J lost 1 base. From germline, CDR1 is LGHNA and CDR2 YSLEER. This CDR3 comprises 17 residues. This CDR3 is CASSQVRASGGTDTQYF. DNA of the CDR3: TGCGCCAGCAGCCAAGTCCGCGCTAGCGGGGGCACAGATACGCAGTATTTT.

The chain employs TRBV13 and TRBJ1-6; 11 nucleotides line up with TRBD1. Per the germline V gene, CDR1 is PRHDT and CDR2 is FYEKMQ (reference sequence). This CDR3 comprises 17 residues. The V and J ends lost 5 bases and 3 bases, in that order; junction bases with no gene match: 6. CDR3 amino acids: CASSPFGTGGYNSPLHF. In nucleotides, the CDR3 is TGTGCCAGCAGCCCATTCGGGACAGGGGGCTATAATTCACCCCTCCACTTT.

The chain carries TRBV25-1 and TRBJ2-4; D ambiguous. V was shortened by 1 base and J by 6 bases, with 7 bases between the two germline ends. The germline CDR1 and CDR2 sequences are MGHDK and SYGVNS. The CDR3 consists of 13 residues. The DNA of the CDR3 is TGTGCCAGCAGTGAATCCTCGGGAAACATTCAGTACTTC. It encodes CASSESSGNIQYF.

J is TRBJ2-3 and V is TRBV6-5; perhaps TRBD1 as D (6 bases). Germline V gene data show CDR1 as MNHEY and CDR2 as SVGAGI. V was pared by 7 bases and J by 5 bases, with 16 bases between. The CDR3 totals 14 residues. As DNA, the CDR3 is TGTGCCAGCATGGTCCACCGAGGGGGAGATACGCAGTATTTT. Encoded protein: CASMVHRGGDTQYF.

V gene TRBV18 combines with J gene TRBJ2-1, with 8 bases matching TRBD2. V gave up 0 bases and J gave up 7 bases; unmatched junction bases: 11. This CDR3 comprises 17 residues. Germline CDR1 is KGHSH and CDR2 is LQKENI. This CDR3 reads CASSPPTSARVGNEQFF. The CDR3, as DNA: TGTGCCAGCTCACCACCGACTAGCGCGCGAGTGGGGAATGAGCAGTTCTTC.

The V call is TRBV13, the J call TRBJ2-5, with 8 positions matching TRBD1. Trimming at V came to 5 bases and at J to 1 base, leaving 9 bases not matched to a gene. CDR1 is PRHDT and CDR2 is FYEKMQ in the germline V gene (reference sequence). The CDR3 spans 16 residues. CDR3 loop: CASSRRQGTRQETQYF. CDR3 in DNA: TGTGCCAGCAGCCGGAGACAGGGGACCCGCCAAGAGACCCAGTACTTC.

J is TRBJ1-2 and V is TRBV5-8; 7 bases agree with TRBD1. V dropped 4 bases and J dropped 3; count of bases not matched to a gene: 12. In germline, CDR1 is SGHTS, CDR2 YDEGEE. CDR3 length equals 16 residues. CDR3 in DNA: TGTGCCAGCAGCCAGGGACAGATCCTTTTCGACTATGGCTACACCTTC. This codes for CASSQGQILFDYGYTF.